Presented here are 5 T cell receptor beta chains from one specimen sequenced in a study of blood T cell repertoires in COVID-19. Sequencing used immunoSEQ multiplex PCR; TCRdb keeps in-frame clones, though not all of them. The data hold some 390,000 clones, with roughly nine tenths observed a single time. The sequenced material came from PBMCs or T cells enriched from blood (not recorded which). These receptors originate from a man aged 25 to 45 who had recovered from COVID-19.

The genes are TRBV6-5 and TRBJ1-1; a weak D match, TRBD1 (5 bases). Trimming took 5 bases from V and 1 from J, leaving 8 bases between them. The V gene's germline CDR1 is MNHEY and CDR2 SVGAGI. The CDR3 consists of 13 residues. CDR3 sequence reads: CASSLDRNTEAFF. In nucleotides, the CDR3 is TGTGCCAGCAGTCTCGACAGGAACACTGAAGCTTTCTTT.

This chain links TRBV4-1 with TRBJ2-2, with TRBD2 identical over 9 bases. Germline CDR1 is MGHRA and CDR2 is YSYEKL. The ends lost 0 bases at V and 9 bases at J; junction bases unmatched: 8. The CDR3 is made up of 16 amino acids. In DNA form, the CDR3 reads TGCGCCAGCAGCCAAGACCCGGGACTAGCTATAAGGGAGCTGTTTTTT. It codes for CASSQDPGLAIRELFF.

To note about this clone: This CDR3 is also generated by other DNA sequences in the sample. V is TRBV3-1 (or the pseudogene TRBV3-2) and J is TRBJ1-2; D perhaps matches TRBD1 (5 bases). The CDR3 loop spans 14 amino acids. Trimming stripped 1 base from V and 6 bases from J, with 12 bases between. Germline lookup yields CDR1 LGHDT and CDR2 YNNKEL (reference sequence). The CDR3 here is CASSQGGGGDGYTF. DNA of the CDR3: TGTGCCAGCAGCCAAGGTGGGGGAGGAGATGGCTACACCTTC.

This rearrangement joins TRBV10-3 to TRBJ2-7; 9 nucleotides match TRBD2. CDR1 and CDR2 (germline): ENHRY, SYGVKD. CDR3 size: 15 residues. The J segment lost 6 bases and the V segment lost 3 bases, leaving 9 bases of the junction unmatched. Here the CDR3 reads CAISDSGSPPFEQYF. CDR3 sequence (DNA): TGTGCCATCAGTGATAGCGGGAGTCCCCCCTTCGAGCAGTACTTC.

This sequence joins TRBV7-9 and TRBJ2-2, with TRBD2 matching 8 bases. Germline lookup yields CDR1 SEHNR and CDR2 FQNEAQ (reference sequence). After removal of 3 bases from V and 6 bases from J, the junction contained 6 bases not matched to a gene. The CDR3 is 15 residues long. The chain's CDR3 is CASSLPSGRSGELFF. Here the CDR3 DNA reads TGTGCCAGCAGCTTGCCCAGCGGGAGATCCGGGGAGCTGTTTTTT.